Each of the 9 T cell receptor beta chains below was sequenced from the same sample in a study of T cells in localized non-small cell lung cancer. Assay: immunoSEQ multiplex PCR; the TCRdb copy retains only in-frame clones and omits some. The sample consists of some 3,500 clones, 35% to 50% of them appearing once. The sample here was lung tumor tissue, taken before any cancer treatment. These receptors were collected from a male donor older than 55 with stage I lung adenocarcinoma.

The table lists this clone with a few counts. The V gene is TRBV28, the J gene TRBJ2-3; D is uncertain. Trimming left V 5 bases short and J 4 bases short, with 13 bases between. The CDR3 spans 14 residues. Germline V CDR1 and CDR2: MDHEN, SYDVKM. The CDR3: CASSVSTGPDTQYF. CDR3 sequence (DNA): TGTGCCAGCAGTGTCTCGACTGGCCCAGATACGCAGTATTTT.

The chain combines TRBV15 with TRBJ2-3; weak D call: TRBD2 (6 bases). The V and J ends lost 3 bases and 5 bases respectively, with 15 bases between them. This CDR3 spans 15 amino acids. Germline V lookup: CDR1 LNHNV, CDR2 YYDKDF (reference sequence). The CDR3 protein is CATSSGRGVEDTQYF. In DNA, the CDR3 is TGTGCCACCAGCAGCGGGAGAGGGGTGGAAGATACGCAGTATTTT.

The CDR3 DNA reads TGCGCCAGCAGCTTGGAGTCCCAGGCTCAAGAGACCCAGTACTTC. This encodes CASSLESQAQETQYF. The chain links TRBV5-1 to TRBJ2-5, with no clear D. CDR3 length: 15 residues. Deletions cut 0 bases from V and 2 bases from J, with 11 bases between. Germline V lookup: CDR1 SGHRS, CDR2 YFSETQ.

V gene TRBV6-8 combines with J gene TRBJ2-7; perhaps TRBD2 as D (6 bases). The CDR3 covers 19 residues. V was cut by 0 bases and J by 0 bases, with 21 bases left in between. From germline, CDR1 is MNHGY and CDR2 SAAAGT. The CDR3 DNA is TGTGCCAGCAGTTACTCGATTGTGCCGGGAGCGGCTACCTCCTACGAGCAGTACTTC. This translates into CASSYSIVPGAATSYEQYF.

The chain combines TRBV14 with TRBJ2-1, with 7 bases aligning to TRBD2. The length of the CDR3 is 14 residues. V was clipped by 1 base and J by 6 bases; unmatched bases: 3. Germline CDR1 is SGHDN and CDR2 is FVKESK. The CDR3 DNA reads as TGTGCCAGCAGCCAAGTAGGACTAGTCAATGAGCAGTTCTTC. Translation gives CASSQVGLVNEQFF.

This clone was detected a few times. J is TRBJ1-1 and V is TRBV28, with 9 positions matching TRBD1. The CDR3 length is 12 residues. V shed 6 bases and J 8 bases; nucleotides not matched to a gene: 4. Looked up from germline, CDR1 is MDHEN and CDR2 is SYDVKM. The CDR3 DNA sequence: TGTGCCAGCAGAATTGGGACAGGGGAAGCTTTCTTT. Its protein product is CASRIGTGEAFF.

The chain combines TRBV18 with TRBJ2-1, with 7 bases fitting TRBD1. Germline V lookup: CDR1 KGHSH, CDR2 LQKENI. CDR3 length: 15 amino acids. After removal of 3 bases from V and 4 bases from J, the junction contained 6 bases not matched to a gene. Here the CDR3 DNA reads TGTGCCAGCTCACCGACCGGGACAGCATACAATGAGCAGTTCTTC. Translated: CASSPTGTAYNEQFF. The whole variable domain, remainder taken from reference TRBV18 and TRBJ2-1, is NAGVMQNPRHLVRRRGQEARLRCSPMKGHSHVYWYRQLPEEGLKFMVYLQKENIIDESGMPKERFSAEFPKEGPSILRIQQVVRGDSAAYFCASSPTGTAYNEQFFGPGTRLTVL.

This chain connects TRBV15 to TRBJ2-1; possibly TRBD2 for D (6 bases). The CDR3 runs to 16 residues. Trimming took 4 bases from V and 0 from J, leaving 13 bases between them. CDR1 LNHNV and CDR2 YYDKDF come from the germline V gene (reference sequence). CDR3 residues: CATSTVGGGSYNEQFF. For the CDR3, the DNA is TGTGCCACCAGCACCGTGGGAGGCGGCTCCTACAATGAGCAGTTCTTC.

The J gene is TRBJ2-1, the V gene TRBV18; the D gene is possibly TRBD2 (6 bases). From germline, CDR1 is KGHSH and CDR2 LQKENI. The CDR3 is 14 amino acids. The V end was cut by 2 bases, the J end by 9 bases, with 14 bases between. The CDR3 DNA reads TGTGCCAGCTCACCAGAGGGCGGGGTAGGTGAGCAGTTCTTC. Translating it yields CASSPEGGVGEQFF.